This TCR beta chain originates from a study of blood T cell repertoires in COVID-19. Overall study context: T cells, B-cell-depleted T cells, or PBMCs provided the cDNA or gDNA that served as material.

Some clones are missing from TCRdb's copy, which holds only in-frame ones; the method was immunoSEQ multiplex PCR. The sample lists about 320,000 clones; nearly 90% were seen once. Trimming took 2 bases from V and 0 from J; bases not matched to a gene: 16. The CDR3 is made up of 21 amino acids. Sequencing used PBMCs or T cells enriched from blood (not recorded which). The TCR was taken from a woman in her thirties who had recovered from COVID-19. This sequence joins TRBV23-1 and TRBJ1-5, with TRBD1 matching 10 bases. TRBV23-1 is filed as an ORF, its function uncertain. CDR3 loop: CASSQKFRGQGRPYSNQPQHF. The CDR3 bases are TGCGCCAGCAGTCAAAAGTTTAGGGGACAGGGGCGCCCGTATAGCAATCAGCCCCAGCATTTT.